The rows below give T cell receptor beta chains drawn from one sample of a study of patients and donors after allogeneic stem cell transplantation. TCRdb re-called the RT-PCR reads with MiXCR, one entry per CDR3 protein. The sample has about 160,000 distinct CDR3 sequences, approximately 24% seen once. Sequencing was performed on blood, either unsorted or a sorted T cell fraction (not recorded which). The receptors originated from a human donor who was either an allogeneic HSCT recipient or a stem cell or donor lymphocyte infusion donor (not recorded which). It is not recorded whose cells these are; they may come from a transplant donor. The CDR3 runs from the conserved cysteine through the conserved F or W. D genes are given only for firm matches. Size tells how often a clone was seen (once, few, many) or the class of an expanded clone, and some rows leave it out.

clone_size	d_call	v_call	j_call	cdr3_aa	cdr3_nt
many	TRBD1	TRBV7-2	TRBJ1-4	CASSQRQGQNEKLFF	TGTGCCAGCAGCCAAAGACAGGGCCAAAATGAAAAACTGTTTTTT
NA	NA	TRBV5-1	TRBJ1-4	CASSLAPGGVQEKLFF	TGCGCCAGCAGCTTGGCTCCCGGGGGGGTCCAAGAAAAACTGTTTTTT
many	NA	TRBV14	TRBJ1-5	CASSPQGSRQPQHF	TGTGCCAGCAGCCCTCAGGGTAGTCGGCAGCCCCAGCATTTT
NA	NA	TRBV20-1	TRBJ2-1	CSAVLAIGNEQFF	TGCAGTGCTGTACTAGCAATCGGGAATGAGCAGTTCTTC
NA	TRBD2	TRBV7-9	TRBJ2-5	CASSYRSGAIQETQYF	TGTGCCAGCAGCTACCGAAGCGGGGCAATTCAAGAGACCCAGTACTTC
few	TRBD1	TRBV10-3	TRBJ2-1	CAIRPDRGGHEQFF	TGTGCCATCAGACCGGACAGGGGTGGACATGAGCAGTTCTTC
NA	TRBD2	TRBV5-1	TRBJ2-5	CASSAGLAGRETQYF	TGCGCCAGCAGCGCCGGACTAGCGGGGAGAGAGACCCAGTACTTC
many	NA	TRBV5-1	TRBJ2-4	CASPWLAKNIQYF	TGCGCCAGCCCCTGGTTAGCCAAAAACATTCAGTACTTC
NA	NA	TRBV2	TRBJ1-5	CASSRTVLRNQPQHF	TGTGCCAGCAGCCGGACAGTTTTAAGGAATCAGCCCCAGCATTTT
NA	TRBD2	TRBV5-6	TRBJ2-1	CASSPPHATSGGDNEQFF	TGTGCCAGCAGCCCGCCACATGCGACTAGCGGGGGGGACAATGAGCAGTTCTTC
NA	TRBD2	TRBV7-2	TRBJ2-5	CASSYLLAGYQETQYF	TGTGCCAGCAGCTACCTACTAGCGGGATATCAAGAGACCCAGTACTTC
NA	TRBD2	TRBV20-1	TRBJ2-7	CSASELAGSNEQYF	TGCAGTGCTAGCGAACTAGCGGGGTCAAACGAGCAGTACTTC
few	TRBD1	TRBV5-1	TRBJ1-5	CASSKGTGDQPQHF	TGCGCCAGCAGCAAGGGGACAGGGGATCAGCCCCAGCATTTT
NA	TRBD1	TRBV27	TRBJ1-5	CASSSTRDRVNQPQHF	TGTGCCAGCAGTTCCACTCGGGACAGGGTTAATCAGCCCCAGCATTTT
few	NA	TRBV10-3	TRBJ2-1	CAISEPQFYNEQFF	TGTGCCATCAGTGAGCCCCAGTTCTACAATGAGCAGTTCTTC
once	TRBD2	TRBV5-1	TRBJ2-5	CASTIAGLAKPQETQYF	TGCGCCAGCACTATTGCGGGACTAGCCAAACCTCAAGAGACCCAGTACTTC
few	NA	TRBV10-3	TRBJ2-3	CAISELGKTDTQYF	TGTGCCATCAGTGAACTAGGTAAAACAGATACGCAGTATTTT
NA	TRBD1	TRBV11-1	TRBJ1-5	CASSLATGEISSNQPQHF	TGTGCCAGCAGCTTAGCAACAGGGGAGATTTCGAGCAATCAGCCCCAGCATTTT
NA	NA	TRBV12-3/TRBV12-4	TRBJ1-1	CASTQGIDTEAFF	TGTGCCAGCACTCAGGGGATAGACACTGAAGCTTTCTTT
NA	TRBD1	TRBV4-2	TRBJ1-2	CASSQGQGDGYTF	TGTGCCAGCAGCCAAGGACAGGGGGATGGCTACACCTTC
few	TRBD1	TRBV6-4	TRBJ1-4	CASSATTGNEKLFF	TGTGCCAGCAGTGCAACGACAGGGAACGAAAAACTGTTTTTT
NA	NA	TRBV5-5	TRBJ2-3	CASSRASGGPDTQYF	TGTGCCAGCAGCCGAGCTTCGGGGGGCCCAGATACGCAGTATTTT
few	NA	TRBV12-3/TRBV12-4	TRBJ2-7	CASSSGFEGYEQYF	TGTGCCAGCAGTTCCGGATTCGAGGGGTACGAGCAGTACTTC
NA	NA	TRBV5-6	TRBJ2-7	CASSLGEGISSYEQYF	TGTGCCAGCAGCTTGGGTGAGGGGATCAGCTCCTACGAGCAGTACTTC
NA	NA	TRBV20-1	TRBJ2-3	CSAKTFSTDTQYF	TGCAGTGCTAAGACCTTTAGCACAGATACGCAGTATTTT
few	NA	TRBV29-1	TRBJ2-1	CSIARGSYNEQFF	TGCAGCATTGCACGAGGCTCCTACAATGAGCAGTTCTTC
NA	NA	TRBV4-2	TRBJ2-3	CASSQDTNRDFPDTQYF	TGTGCCAGCAGCCAAGATACTAACAGGGATTTTCCAGATACGCAGTATTTT
NA	NA	TRBV29-1	TRBJ1-1	CSVDAVTEAFF	TGCAGCGTTGATGCAGTCACTGAAGCTTTCTTT
NA	NA	TRBV6-6	TRBJ1-3	CASTFRTVSGNTIYF	TGTGCCAGCACGTTTCGGACAGTCTCTGGAAACACCATATATTTT
NA	NA	TRBV6-6	TRBJ2-5	CASSYSMGGWETQYF	TGTGCCAGCAGTTACTCGATGGGGGGTTGGGAGACCCAGTACTTC
NA	TRBD1	TRBV5-1	TRBJ1-1	CASSLINRGGTEAFF	TGCGCCAGCAGCTTAATAAACAGGGGAGGCACTGAAGCTTTCTTT
NA	TRBD1	TRBV2	TRBJ1-3	CASSGQGAGNTIYF	TGTGCCAGCAGCGGACAGGGGGCTGGAAACACCATATATTTT